Shown below are 3 T cell receptor beta chains from a single sample sequenced in a study of molecular identifiers for immune sequencing clone quantification. TCRdb passed the PCR reads through MiXCR, listing each CDR3 protein once. The sample contains some 100,000 distinct CDR3 sequences, roughly 19% of which appear only once. The sequenced sample consisted of naive CD8+ T cells from blood, with Jurkat cell RNA spiked in. The sample's subset: FACS-sorted CD8+CD4-CCR7+CD45RA+ naive T cells. Every receptor here comes from a human donor in good health. Some libraries in this study had Jurkat cell RNA spiked in.

The genes are TRBV29-1 and TRBJ2-1, with 10 nucleotides matching TRBD2. V lost 1 base and J lost 4; bases outside the gene matches: 4. Germline-derived CDR1 and CDR2 are SQVTM and ANQGSEA. The CDR3 extends over 15 amino acids. CDR3 DNA sequence: TGCAGCGTTGAAGGTCTAGCGGGAGTGTACAATGAGCAGTTCTTC. Amino acids: CSVEGLAGVYNEQFF.

The sample holds many counts of this clonotype. This chain joins TRBV2 and TRBJ2-6; no reliable D call. This CDR3 comprises 14 residues. Germline V gene data show CDR1 as SNHLY and CDR2 as FYNNEI. Trimming took 7 bases from V and 8 from J, leaving 15 bases between them. DNA for the CDR3: TGTGCCAGCACCCCATTTTCTGGTTCCAACGTCCTGACTTTC. The encoded protein is CASTPFSGSNVLTF.

This clonotype has more than one count but fewer than ten. This chain joins TRBV4-3 and TRBJ2-1; D is uncertain. Per the germline V gene, CDR1 is LGHNA and CDR2 is YSLEER. The CDR3 is made up of 13 amino acids. V was cut by 0 bases and J by 7 bases, with 7 bases left in between. CDR3 amino acids: CASSQEGRNEQFF. The CDR3 coding sequence is TGCGCCAGCAGCCAAGAAGGTAGGAATGAGCAGTTCTTC.